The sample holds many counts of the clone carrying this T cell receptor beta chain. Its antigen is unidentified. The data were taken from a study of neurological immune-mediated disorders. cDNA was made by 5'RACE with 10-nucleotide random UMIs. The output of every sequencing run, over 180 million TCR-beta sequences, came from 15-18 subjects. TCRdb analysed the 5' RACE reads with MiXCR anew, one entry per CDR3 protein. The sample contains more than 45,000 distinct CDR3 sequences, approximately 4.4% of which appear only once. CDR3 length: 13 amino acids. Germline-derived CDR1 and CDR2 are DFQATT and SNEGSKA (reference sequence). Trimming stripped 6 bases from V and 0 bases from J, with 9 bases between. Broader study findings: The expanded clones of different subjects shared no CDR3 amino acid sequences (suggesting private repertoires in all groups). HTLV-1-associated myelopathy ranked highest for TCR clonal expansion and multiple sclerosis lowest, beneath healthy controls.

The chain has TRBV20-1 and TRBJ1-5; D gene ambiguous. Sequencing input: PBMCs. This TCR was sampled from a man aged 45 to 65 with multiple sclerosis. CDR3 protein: CSAIVGSNQPQHF. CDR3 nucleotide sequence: TGCAGTGCCATAGTGGGTAGCAATCAGCCCCAGCATTTT.